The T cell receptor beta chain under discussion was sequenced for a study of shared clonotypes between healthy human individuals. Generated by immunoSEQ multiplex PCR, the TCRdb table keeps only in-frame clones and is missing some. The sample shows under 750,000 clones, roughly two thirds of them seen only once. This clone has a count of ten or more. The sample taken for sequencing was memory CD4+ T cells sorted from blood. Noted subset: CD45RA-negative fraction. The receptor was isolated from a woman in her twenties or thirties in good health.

Here the CDR3 reads CASSLGGSGAKNIQYF. CDR3 coding DNA: TGTGCCAGCAGCTTAGGCGGGAGTGGTGCCAAAAACATTCAGTACTTC. The V gene is TRBV7-2, the J gene TRBJ2-4; 7 nucleotides agree with TRBD2. Germline values: CDR1 SGHTA, CDR2 FQGNSA. The CDR3 covers 16 residues. V dropped 1 base and J dropped 1; count of bases not matched to a gene: 4.